This T cell receptor beta chain was captured by sequencing in a study of CD8 T cells in ankylosing spondylitis. General study points: Matched synovial fluid from ankylosing spondylitis patients was reported to be enriched for disease-linked clones. A motif of eight or nine highly homologous TCR beta variants was seen as apparently characteristic of ankylosing spondylitis blood. CD8+ cells made up the disease-linked clones, which were relatively rare in peripheral blood.

Quantitative barcoded 5'-RACE was used to prepare TCR beta libraries. Each CDR3 protein is one row after TCRdb ran MiXCR on the 5' RACE reads. This sample has 200,000 or so distinct CDR3 sequences, with 10% to 15% found just once. The length of the CDR3 is 16 residues. V shed 3 bases and J 4 bases; nucleotides not matched to a gene: 8. CDR1 is SGHDT and CDR2 is YYEEEE in the germline V gene. This clonotype has only a few counts. The antigen is undetermined. The sample consisted of blood, either unsorted or a sorted T cell fraction (not recorded which). The J gene is TRBJ2-3, the V gene TRBV5-6; 10 bases fit TRBD2. This sequence originates from a female donor with ankylosing spondylitis or in good health (not recorded which). This chain's CDR3 is CASSYLAGDVSDTQYF. The CDR3 bases are TGTGCCAGCAGCTACCTAGCGGGAGATGTATCAGATACGCAGTATTTT.